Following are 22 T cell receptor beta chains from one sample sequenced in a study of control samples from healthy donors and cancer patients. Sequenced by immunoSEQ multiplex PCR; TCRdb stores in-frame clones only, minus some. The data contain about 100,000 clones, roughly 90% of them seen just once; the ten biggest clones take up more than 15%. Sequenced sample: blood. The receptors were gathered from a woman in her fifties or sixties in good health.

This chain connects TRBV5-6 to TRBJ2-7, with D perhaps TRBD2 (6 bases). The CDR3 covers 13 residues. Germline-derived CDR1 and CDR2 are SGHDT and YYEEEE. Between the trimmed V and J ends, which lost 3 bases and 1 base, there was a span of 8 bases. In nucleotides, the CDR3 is TGTGCCAGCAGCTGGGGACTGTCCTACGAGCAGTACTTC. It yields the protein CASSWGLSYEQYF.

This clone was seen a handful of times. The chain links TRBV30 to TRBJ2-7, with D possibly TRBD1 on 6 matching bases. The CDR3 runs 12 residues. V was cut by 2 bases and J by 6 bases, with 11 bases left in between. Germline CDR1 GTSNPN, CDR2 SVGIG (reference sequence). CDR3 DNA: TGTGCCTGGAGTCCCGTGGGGGCCGAGCAGTACTTC. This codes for CAWSPVGAEQYF.

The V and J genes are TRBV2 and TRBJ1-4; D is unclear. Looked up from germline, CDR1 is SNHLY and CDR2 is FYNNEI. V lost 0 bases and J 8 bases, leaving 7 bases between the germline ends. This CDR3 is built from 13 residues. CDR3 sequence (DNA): TGTGCCAGCAGTGAAGCGCTTCGGGAAAAACTGTTTTTT. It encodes CASSEALREKLFF.

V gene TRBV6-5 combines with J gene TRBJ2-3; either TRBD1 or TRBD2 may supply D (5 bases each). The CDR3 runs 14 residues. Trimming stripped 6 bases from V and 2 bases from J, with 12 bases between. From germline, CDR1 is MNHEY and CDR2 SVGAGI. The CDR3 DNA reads TGTGCCAGCAGCGCCGGGACGGTCACAGATACGCAGTATTTT. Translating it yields CASSAGTVTDTQYF.

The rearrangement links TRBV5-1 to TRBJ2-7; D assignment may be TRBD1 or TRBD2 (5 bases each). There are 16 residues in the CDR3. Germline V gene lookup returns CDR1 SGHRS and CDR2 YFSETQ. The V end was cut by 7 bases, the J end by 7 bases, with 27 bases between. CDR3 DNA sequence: TGCGCCAGCCAGAGTGGGACGGGATATAACATGCTTGAGCAGTACTTC. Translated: CASQSGTGYNMLEQYF. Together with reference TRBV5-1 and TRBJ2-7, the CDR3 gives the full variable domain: KAGVTQTPRYLIKTRGQQVTLSCSPISGHRSVSWYQQTPGQGLQFLFEYFSETQRNKGNFPGRFSGRQFSNSRSEMNVSTLELGDSALYLCASQSGTGYNMLEQYFGPGTRLTVT.

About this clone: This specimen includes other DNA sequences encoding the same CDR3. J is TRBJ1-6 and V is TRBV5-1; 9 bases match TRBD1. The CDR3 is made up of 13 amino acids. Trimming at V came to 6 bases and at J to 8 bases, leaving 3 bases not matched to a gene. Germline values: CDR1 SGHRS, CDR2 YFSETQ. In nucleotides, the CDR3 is TGCGCCAGCACCCGGGACAGGGATTCACCCCTCCACTTT. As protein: CASTRDRDSPLHF.

The CDR3 loop is CATSGGGYETQYF. The CDR3 DNA reads TGTGCCACCTCCGGAGGGGGCTACGAGACCCAGTACTTC. V usage is TRBV24-1 and J usage is TRBJ2-5; D is possibly TRBD1 (7 bases). CDR3 length: 13 residues. Germline CDR1 KGHDR, CDR2 SFDVKD. Trimming stripped 9 bases from V and 5 bases from J, with 15 bases between.

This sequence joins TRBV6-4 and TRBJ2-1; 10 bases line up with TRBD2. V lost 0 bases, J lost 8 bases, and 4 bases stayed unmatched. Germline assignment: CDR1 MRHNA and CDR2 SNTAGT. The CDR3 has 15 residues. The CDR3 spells CASSDSLAGVDEQFF. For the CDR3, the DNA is TGTGCCAGCAGTGACTCCCTAGCGGGAGTAGATGAGCAGTTCTTC.

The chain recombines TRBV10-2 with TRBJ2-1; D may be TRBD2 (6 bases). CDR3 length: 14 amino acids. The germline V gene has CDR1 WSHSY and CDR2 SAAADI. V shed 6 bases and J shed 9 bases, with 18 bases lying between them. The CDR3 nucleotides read TGCGCCAGCAGGGCCTTGGTTGCGCGGGGTGAGCAGTTCTTC. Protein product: CASRALVARGEQFF.

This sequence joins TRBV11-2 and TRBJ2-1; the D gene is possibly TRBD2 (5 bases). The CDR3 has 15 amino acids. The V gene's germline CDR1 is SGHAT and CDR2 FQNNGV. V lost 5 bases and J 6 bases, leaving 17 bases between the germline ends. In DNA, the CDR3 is TGTGCCAGCAGCCCGGACGCGGGCCCGACCAATGAGCAGTTCTTC. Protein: CASSPDAGPTNEQFF. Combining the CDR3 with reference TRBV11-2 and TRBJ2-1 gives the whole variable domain EAGVAQSPRYKIIEKRQSVAFWCNPISGHATLYWYQQILGQGPKLLIQFQNNGVVDDSQLPKDRFSAERLKGVDSTLKIQPAKLEDSAVYLCASSPDAGPTNEQFFGPGTRLTVL.

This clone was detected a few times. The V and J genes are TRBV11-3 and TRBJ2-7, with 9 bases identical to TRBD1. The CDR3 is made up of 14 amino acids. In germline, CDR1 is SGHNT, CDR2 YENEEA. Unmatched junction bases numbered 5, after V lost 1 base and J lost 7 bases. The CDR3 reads CASSLGDRALEQYF. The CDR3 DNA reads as TGTGCCAGCAGCTTAGGGGACAGGGCCTTGGAGCAGTACTTC.

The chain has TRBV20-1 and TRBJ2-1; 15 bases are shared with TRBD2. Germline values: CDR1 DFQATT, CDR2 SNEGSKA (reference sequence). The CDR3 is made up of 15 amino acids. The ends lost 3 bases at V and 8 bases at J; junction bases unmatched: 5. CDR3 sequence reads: CSASGLAGGPYEQFF. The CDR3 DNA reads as TGCAGTGCTAGTGGACTAGCGGGGGGGCCCTATGAGCAGTTCTTC.

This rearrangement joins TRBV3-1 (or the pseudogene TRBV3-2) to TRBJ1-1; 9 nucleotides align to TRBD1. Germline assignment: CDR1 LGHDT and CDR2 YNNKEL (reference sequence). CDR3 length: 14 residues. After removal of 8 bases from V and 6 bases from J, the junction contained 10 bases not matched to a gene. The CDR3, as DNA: TGTGCCAGCCGCGGGACGGGACAGGGCTCTGAAGCTTTCTTT. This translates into CASRGTGQGSEAFF.

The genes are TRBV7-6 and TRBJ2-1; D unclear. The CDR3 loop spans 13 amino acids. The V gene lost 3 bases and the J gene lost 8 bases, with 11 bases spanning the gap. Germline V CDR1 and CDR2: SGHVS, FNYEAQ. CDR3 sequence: CASSFREVDEQFF. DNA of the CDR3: TGTGCCAGCAGCTTTCGAGAGGTCGATGAGCAGTTCTTC.

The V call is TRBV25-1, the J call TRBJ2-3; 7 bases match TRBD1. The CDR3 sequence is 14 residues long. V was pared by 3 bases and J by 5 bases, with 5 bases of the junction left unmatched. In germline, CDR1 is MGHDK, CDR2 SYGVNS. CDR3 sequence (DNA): TGTGCCAGCAGTGATCGACAGGGACAAGATACGCAGTATTTT. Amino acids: CASSDRQGQDTQYF.

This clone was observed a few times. The CDR3 reads CASSFPGSPLHF. CDR3 sequence (DNA): TGTGCCAGCAGTTTCCCTGGGTCACCCCTCCACTTT. The chain has TRBV27 and TRBJ1-6; no reliable D call. Germline V gene lookup returns CDR1 MNHEY and CDR2 SMNVEV (reference sequence). V was cut by 3 bases and J by 10 bases, with 7 bases left in between. The CDR3 has 12 residues.

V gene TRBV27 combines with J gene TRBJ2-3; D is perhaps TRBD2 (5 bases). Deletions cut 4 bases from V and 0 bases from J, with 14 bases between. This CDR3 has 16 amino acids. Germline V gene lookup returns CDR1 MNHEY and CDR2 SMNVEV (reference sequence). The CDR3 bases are TGTGCCAGCAGTTCCTCGGACTGGTTTAGCACAGATACGCAGTATTTT. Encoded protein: CASSSSDWFSTDTQYF.

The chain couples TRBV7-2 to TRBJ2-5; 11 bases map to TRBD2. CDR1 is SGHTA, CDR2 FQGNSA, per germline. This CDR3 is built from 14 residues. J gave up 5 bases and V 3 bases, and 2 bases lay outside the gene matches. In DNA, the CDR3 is TGTGCCAGCAGCTTGGCTAGCGGGAGGGAGACCCAGTACTTC. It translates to CASSLASGRETQYF.

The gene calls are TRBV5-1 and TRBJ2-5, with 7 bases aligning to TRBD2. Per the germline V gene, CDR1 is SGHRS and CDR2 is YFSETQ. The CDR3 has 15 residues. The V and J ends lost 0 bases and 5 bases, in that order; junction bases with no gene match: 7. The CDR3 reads CASSLGSGGSETQYF. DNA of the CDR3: TGCGCCAGCAGCTTGGGCTCGGGGGGATCGGAGACCCAGTACTTC.

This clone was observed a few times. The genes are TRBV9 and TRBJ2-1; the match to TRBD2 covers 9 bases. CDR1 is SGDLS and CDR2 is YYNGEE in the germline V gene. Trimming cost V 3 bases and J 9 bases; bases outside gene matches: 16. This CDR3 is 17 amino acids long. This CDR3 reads CASSGGPGLAPFGEQFF. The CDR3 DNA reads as TGTGCCAGCAGCGGAGGTCCGGGACTAGCTCCGTTCGGTGAGCAGTTCTTC. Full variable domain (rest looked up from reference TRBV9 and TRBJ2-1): DSGVTQTPKHLITATGQRVTLRCSPRSGDLSVYWYQQSLDQGLQFLIQYYNGEERAKGNILERFSAQQFPDLHSELNLSSLELGDSALYFCASSGGPGLAPFGEQFFGPGTRLTVL.

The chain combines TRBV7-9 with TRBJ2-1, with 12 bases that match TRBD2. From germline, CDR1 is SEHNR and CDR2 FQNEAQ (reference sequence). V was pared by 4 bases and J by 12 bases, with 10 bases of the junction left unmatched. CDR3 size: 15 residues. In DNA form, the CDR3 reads TGTGCCAGCAGCTGGCCACTAGCGGGAGGCCGGGGGCAGTTCTTC. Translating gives CASSWPLAGGRGQFF.

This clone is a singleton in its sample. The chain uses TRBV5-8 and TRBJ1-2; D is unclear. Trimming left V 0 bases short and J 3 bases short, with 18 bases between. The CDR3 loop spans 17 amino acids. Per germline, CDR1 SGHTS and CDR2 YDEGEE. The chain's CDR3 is CASSLVFSSAGDYGYTF. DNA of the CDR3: TGTGCCAGCAGCTTGGTGTTTTCCTCAGCCGGCGACTATGGCTACACCTTC.